These T cell receptor beta chains were read from a single sample in a study of T cell responses to AZD1222 COVID-19 vaccine. Profiling relied on immunoSEQ multiplex PCR, and the TCRdb table lists in-frame clones only, not all of them. The table lists approximately 100,000 clones, 87% of them singletons. The specimen was peripheral blood, collected 28 days after the second AZD1222 dose. The source is an adult who received the AZD1222 COVID-19 vaccine. CDR3s include the opening cysteine and the closing phenylalanine or tryptophan. The order of the fields is D gene, J gene, V gene, clone size, CDR3 DNA, CDR3 protein. A D gene is named only where the DNA matches it firmly. Clone size is shown for a subset of rows, as once, few, many or a class of expanded clone.

D gene: TRBD1
J gene: TRBJ1-1
V gene: TRBV28
clone size: NA
CDR3 DNA: TGTGCCAGCAGAACCATGGACAGGGGCATCACTGAAGCTTTCTTT
CDR3 protein: CASRTMDRGITEAFF

D gene: NA
J gene: TRBJ2-2
V gene: TRBV9
clone size: NA
CDR3 DNA: TGTGCCAGCACCGCCGGGGTCGGGGAGCTGTTTTTT
CDR3 protein: CASTAGVGELFF

D gene: NA
J gene: TRBJ2-7
V gene: TRBV9
clone size: NA
CDR3 DNA: TGTGCCAGCAGCGGGGGATTTAATTACGAGCAGTACTTC
CDR3 protein: CASSGGFNYEQYF

D gene: NA
J gene: TRBJ1-6
V gene: TRBV6-5
clone size: NA
CDR3 DNA: TGTGCCAGCAGTTACCCGGCGACAGGCAATTCACCCCTCCACTTT
CDR3 protein: CASSYPATGNSPLHF

D gene: NA
J gene: TRBJ1-4
V gene: TRBV5-6
clone size: NA
CDR3 DNA: TGTGCCAGCAGCTTGGTGGTGGAGGAAAAACTGTTTTTT
CDR3 protein: CASSLVVEEKLFF

D gene: TRBD1
J gene: TRBJ1-2
V gene: TRBV11-2
clone size: NA
CDR3 DNA: TGTGCCAGCAGCCAAACAGGGGGCGCGGACTATGGCTACACCTTC
CDR3 protein: CASSQTGGADYGYTF

D gene: TRBD2
J gene: TRBJ2-1
V gene: TRBV24-1
clone size: NA
CDR3 DNA: TGTGCCACCAGTGATACTAGCGGGAGGGCCAACCTTCTCAATGAGCAGTTCTTC
CDR3 protein: CATSDTSGRANLLNEQFF

D gene: TRBD2
J gene: TRBJ2-2
V gene: TRBV4-2
clone size: NA
CDR3 DNA: TGTGCCAGCAGCCGGCAGGCTAGCGGGTTCAACACCGGGGAGCTGTTTTTT
CDR3 protein: CASSRQASGFNTGELFF

D gene: NA
J gene: TRBJ1-6
V gene: TRBV5-1
clone size: NA
CDR3 DNA: TGCGCCAGCAGCTTGGCAGCCAGGGTGAGCGATAATTCACCCCTCCACTTT
CDR3 protein: CASSLAARVSDNSPLHF

D gene: NA
J gene: TRBJ2-2
V gene: TRBV6-5
clone size: few
CDR3 DNA: TGTGCCAGCAGTTACTTGGCGTCGAACACCGGGGAGCTGTTTTTT
CDR3 protein: CASSYLASNTGELFF